The subject of this entry is one T cell receptor beta chain. The antigen remains unidentified. Built from TCR beta cDNA, the libraries had unique molecular identifiers in them. T cells numbering about 0.9 to 10 million yielded cDNA molecules that totaled roughly 500,000. TCRdb ran MiXCR on the PCR reads and lists one entry per CDR3 protein. Among hundreds of thousands of distinct CDR3 sequences listed, about 50% were seen once. This entry is derived from a study of post-analysis software for immune sequencing data. Study at large: In terms of disease course, relapsing-remitting, secondary progressive and progressive-relapsing multiple sclerosis were included.

General observations from the study: The normalized Chao1 diversity of multiple sclerosis patients was significantly lower than that of controls. Samples from a shared batch, those prepared together, strongly co-clustered by F measure.

The sample comprised blood. The source of this sequence is a girl aged 5-17 years with multiple sclerosis.

CDR3 protein: CASRGRTGGPTSYNEQFF. The CDR3 region has the DNA TGTGCCAGCAGGGGGAGGACAGGGGGCCCCACATCTTACAATGAGCAGTTCTTC. V gene TRBV12-3 or TRBV12-4 combines with J gene TRBJ2-1; 11 bases agree with TRBD1. V lost 6 bases to trimming and J lost 4 bases; unmatched junction nucleotides: 14. This CDR3 has 18 residues.